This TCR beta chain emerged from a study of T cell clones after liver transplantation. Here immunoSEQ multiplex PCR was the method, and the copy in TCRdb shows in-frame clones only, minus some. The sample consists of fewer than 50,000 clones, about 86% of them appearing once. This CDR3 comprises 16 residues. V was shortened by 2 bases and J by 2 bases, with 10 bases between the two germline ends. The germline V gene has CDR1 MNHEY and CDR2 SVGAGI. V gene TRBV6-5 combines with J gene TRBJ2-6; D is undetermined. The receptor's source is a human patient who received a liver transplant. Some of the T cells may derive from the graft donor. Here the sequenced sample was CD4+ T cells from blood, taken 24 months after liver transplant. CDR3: CASSYRSRTGANVLTF. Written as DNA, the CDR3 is TGTGCCAGCAGTTACAGGTCCCGAACTGGGGCCAACGTCCTGACTTTC.